These T cell receptor beta chains were read from a single sample in a study of T-cell reconstitution after alpha-beta-depleted transplantation in children. Each CDR3 protein is one row after TCRdb ran MiXCR on the PCR reads. The data show hundreds of thousands of distinct CDR3 sequences, 10% to 15% seen once. The material sequenced was PBMCs, mostly from graft donor cells, taken 360 days after TCRalphabeta/CD19-depleted stem cell transplant. These receptors all come from a male patient between 10 and 17 years old who had a stem cell transplant for acute myeloid leukemia, so the T cells may come from the graft donor. Both conserved end residues are part of each CDR3. A D gene is named only where the DNA matches it firmly. Clone sizes are given selectively: once, few, many, or a class where the clone is expanded.

clone_size j_call v_call d_call cdr3_nt cdr3_aa
few TRBJ2-3 TRBV14 NA TGTGCCAGCAGCCACGAGGGGGATAGCACAGATACGCAGTATTTT CASSHEGDSTDTQYF
few TRBJ2-1 TRBV11-2 TRBD1 TGTGCCAGCAGCTTAGAAGGTGGGACAGTTGGGCGACACTACAATGAGCAGTTCTTC CASSLEGGTVGRHYNEQFF
NA TRBJ2-2 TRBV5-1 NA TGCGCCAGCACAGCGGTCCTGAACACCGGGGAGCTGTTTTTT CASTAVLNTGELFF
many TRBJ2-7 TRBV12-3/TRBV12-4 NA TGTGCCACTCGTGGGGGGATACACGAGCAGTACTTC CATRGGIHEQYF
few TRBJ2-7 TRBV28 NA TGTGCCAGCACCTTGGGTACGGCCTACGAGCAGTACTTC CASTLGTAYEQYF
many TRBJ2-7 TRBV29-1 NA TGCAGCGTGAGGCCGAGGGGAGCCTACGAGCAGTACTTC CSVRPRGAYEQYF
NA TRBJ2-7 TRBV18 TRBD1 TGTGCCAGCTCACCACCCTCCAGGGGGCATCACGAGCAGTACTTC CASSPPSRGHHEQYF
few TRBJ2-1 TRBV14 TRBD2 TGTGCCAGCAGCCCAGCAATAGGGGCGGGAGTTACTGAGCAGTTCTTC CASSPAIGAGVTEQFF
many TRBJ2-7 TRBV3-1 TRBD2 TGTGCCAGCAGCCCTACCCCGGGACTACTATCCTACGAGCAGTACTTC CASSPTPGLLSYEQYF
few TRBJ2-1 TRBV30 NA TGTGCCTGGAGTAGTCATTACAATGAGCAGTTCTTC CAWSSHYNEQFF
few TRBJ2-7 TRBV24-1 NA TGTGCCACCAGTGATTCACAGGGGACTGGGACGGAGCAGTACTTC CATSDSQGTGTEQYF
NA TRBJ2-5 TRBV14 NA TGTGCCAGCAGCCAAGATGAAGTGGACAGTGGGGAGACCCAGTACTTC CASSQDEVDSGETQYF
many TRBJ2-1 TRBV15 TRBD2 TGTGCCACCAGCAGAGAGGAGACTAGCGGGAGGGCCTTCTACAATGAGCAGTTCTTC CATSREETSGRAFYNEQFF
many TRBJ2-7 TRBV20-1 TRBD2 TGCAGTGCGTCGGGACTACCGACCTACGAGCAGTACTTC CSASGLPTYEQYF
NA TRBJ2-1 TRBV29-1 NA TGCAGCGCTCTCTCGGGGTGGCAGTTCTTC CSALSGWQFF
many TRBJ2-5 TRBV15 NA TGTGCCACCAGCCGCCGACTAGTTGAGACCCAGTACTTC CATSRRLVETQYF
few TRBJ2-6 TRBV6-2/TRBV6-3 TRBD2 TGTGCCAGCAGTATCAGGCTAGCGGGAGGTCCATGGTCTGGGGCCAACGTCCTGACTTTC CASSIRLAGGPWSGANVLTF
NA TRBJ2-5 TRBV20-1 NA TGCAGTGCTAGCGGGAGTGAGACCCAGTACTTC CSASGSETQYF
few TRBJ2-4 TRBV20-1 NA TGCAGTGCTAGGGTGATAGGGCTGGACATTCAGTACTTC CSARVIGLDIQYF
NA TRBJ2-7 TRBV19 NA TGTGCCAGTAGTACCACATGGGCGAGTCTCTACGAGCAGTACTTC CASSTTWASLYEQYF
few TRBJ2-5 TRBV5-1 NA TGCGCCAGCAGCTTCGGGACTTCCTACCCCGGAGGGGAGACCCAGTACTTC CASSFGTSYPGGETQYF
few TRBJ2-2 TRBV4-2 NA TGTGCCAGCAGCCCCCTGTGGGGGGCGCTTGATTCCGGGGAGCTGTTTTTT CASSPLWGALDSGELFF
few TRBJ1-5 TRBV30 NA TGTGCCTGGAGTCGCCTCAGGGGTTTGGATCAGCCCCAGCATTTT CAWSRLRGLDQPQHF
many TRBJ2-7 TRBV28 NA TGTGCCAGTGGGATATCTGCGATGTCCTACGAGCAGTACTTC CASGISAMSYEQYF